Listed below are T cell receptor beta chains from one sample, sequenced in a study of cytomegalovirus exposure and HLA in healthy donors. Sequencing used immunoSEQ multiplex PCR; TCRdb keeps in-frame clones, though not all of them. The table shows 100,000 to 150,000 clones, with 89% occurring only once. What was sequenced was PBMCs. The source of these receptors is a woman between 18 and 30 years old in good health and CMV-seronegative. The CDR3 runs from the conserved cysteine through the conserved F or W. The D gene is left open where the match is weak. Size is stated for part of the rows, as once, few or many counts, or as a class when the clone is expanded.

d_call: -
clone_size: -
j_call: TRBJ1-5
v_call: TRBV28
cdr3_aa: CASSLVGSQPQHF
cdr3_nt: TGTGCCAGCAGTTTGGTAGGGAGCCAGCCCCAGCATTTT

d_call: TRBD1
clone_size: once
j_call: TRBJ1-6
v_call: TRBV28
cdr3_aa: CASSSGQGRDSPLHF
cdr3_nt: TGTGCCAGCAGTTCTGGACAGGGCCGGGATTCACCCCTCCACTTT

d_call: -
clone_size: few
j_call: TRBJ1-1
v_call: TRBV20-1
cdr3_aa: CSAGHEAFF
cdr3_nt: TGCAGTGCTGGGCATGAAGCTTTCTTT

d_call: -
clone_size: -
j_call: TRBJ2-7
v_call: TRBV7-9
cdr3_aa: CASSPGVRTMGSYEQYF
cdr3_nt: TGTGCCAGCAGCCCAGGGGTTCGCACTATGGGCTCCTACGAGCAGTACTTC

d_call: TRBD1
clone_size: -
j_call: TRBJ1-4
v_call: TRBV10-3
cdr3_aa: CAITGGSNEKLFF
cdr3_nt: TGTGCCATCACAGGGGGCTCTAATGAAAAACTGTTTTTT

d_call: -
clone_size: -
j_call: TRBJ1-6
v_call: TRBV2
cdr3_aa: CASSEAWQFNSPLHF
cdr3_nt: TGTGCCAGCAGTGAAGCTTGGCAGTTTAATTCACCCCTCCACTTT

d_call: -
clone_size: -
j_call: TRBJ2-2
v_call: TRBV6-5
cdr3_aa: CASSLATGYTGELFF
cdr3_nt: TGTGCCAGCAGCCTAGCGACAGGGTACACCGGGGAGCTGTTTTTT

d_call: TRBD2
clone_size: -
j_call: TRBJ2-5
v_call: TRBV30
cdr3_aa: CAWGGEGETQYF
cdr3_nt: TGTGCCTGGGGGGGGGAAGGAGAGACCCAGTACTTC

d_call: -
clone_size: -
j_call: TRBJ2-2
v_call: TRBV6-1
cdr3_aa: CAVRRQANTGELFF
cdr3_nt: TGTGCCGTACGTAGACAGGCGAACACCGGGGAGCTGTTTTTT

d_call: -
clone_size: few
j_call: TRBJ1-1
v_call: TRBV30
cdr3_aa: CAWSAGFEAFF
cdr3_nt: TGTGCCTGGAGTGCGGGGTTTGAAGCTTTCTTT

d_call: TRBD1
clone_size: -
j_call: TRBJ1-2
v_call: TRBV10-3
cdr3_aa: CATTSQPPTGTKDGYTF
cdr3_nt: TGTGCCACAACATCACAGCCGCCGACAGGGACGAAGGATGGCTACACCTTC

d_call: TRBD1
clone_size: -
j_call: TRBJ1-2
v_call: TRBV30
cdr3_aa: CACEPTGDGNGYTF
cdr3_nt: TGTGCCTGCGAGCCGACAGGGGATGGTAATGGCTACACCTTC

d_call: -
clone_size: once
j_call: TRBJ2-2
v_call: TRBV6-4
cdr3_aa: CASSDSVARGTGELFF
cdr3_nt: TGTGCCAGCAGTGACTCCGTCGCCAGAGGCACCGGGGAGCTGTTTTTT

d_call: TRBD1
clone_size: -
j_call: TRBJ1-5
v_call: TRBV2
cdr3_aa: CASRDRGTNQPQHF
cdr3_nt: TGTGCCAGCCGGGACAGGGGGACCAATCAGCCCCAGCATTTT

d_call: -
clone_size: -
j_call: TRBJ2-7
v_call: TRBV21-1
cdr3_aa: CTPSPYYEQYF
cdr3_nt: TGCACCCCCTCCCCCTACTACGAGCAGTACTTC

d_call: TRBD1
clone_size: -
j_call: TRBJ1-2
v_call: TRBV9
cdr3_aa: CASSPTGQGLDGYTF
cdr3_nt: TGTGCCAGCAGCCCTACGGGACAGGGTTTGGATGGCTACACCTTC

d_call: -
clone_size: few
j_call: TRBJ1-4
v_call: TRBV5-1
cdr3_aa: CASSLAPGEGREKLFF
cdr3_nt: TGCGCCAGCAGCTTGGCCCCCGGTGAGGGGAGGGAAAAACTGTTTTTT

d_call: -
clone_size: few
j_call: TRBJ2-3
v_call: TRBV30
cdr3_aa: CAWSVEGGMTDTQYF
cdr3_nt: TGTGCCTGGAGTGTGGAGGGTGGGATGACAGATACGCAGTATTTT

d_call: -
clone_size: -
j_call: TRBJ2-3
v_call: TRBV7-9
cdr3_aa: CASSSPGNSPDTQYF
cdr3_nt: TGTGCCAGCAGCTCCCCAGGGAATTCGCCAGATACGCAGTATTTT

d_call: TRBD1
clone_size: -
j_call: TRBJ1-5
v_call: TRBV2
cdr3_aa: CASRGTGTQPQHF
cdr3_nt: TGTGCCAGCAGGGGGACAGGGACTCAGCCCCAGCATTTT

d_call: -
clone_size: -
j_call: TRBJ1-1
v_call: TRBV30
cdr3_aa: CAWRGPRVNTEAFF
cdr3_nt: TGTGCCTGGAGAGGCCCCAGGGTGAACACTGAAGCTTTCTTT

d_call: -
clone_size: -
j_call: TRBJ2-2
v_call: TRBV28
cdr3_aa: CASSLRLAPGELFF
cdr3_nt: TGTGCCAGCAGTTTAAGGCTAGCCCCCGGGGAGCTGTTTTTT

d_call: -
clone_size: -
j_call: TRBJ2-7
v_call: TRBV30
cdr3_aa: CACAGLMSSYEQYF
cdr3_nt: TGTGCCTGTGCGGGACTCATGAGCTCCTACGAGCAGTACTTC

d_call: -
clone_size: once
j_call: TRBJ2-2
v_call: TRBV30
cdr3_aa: CAWSVGNEGGELFF
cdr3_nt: TGTGCCTGGAGTGTAGGTAACGAGGGCGGGGAGCTGTTTTTT

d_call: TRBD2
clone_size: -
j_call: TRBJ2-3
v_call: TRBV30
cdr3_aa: CAWSLAGGMPDTQYF
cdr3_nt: TGTGCCTGGAGTTTAGCGGGGGGGATGCCAGATACGCAGTATTTT

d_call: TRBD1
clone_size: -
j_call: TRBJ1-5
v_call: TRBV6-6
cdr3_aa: CASSVGTVSNQPQHF
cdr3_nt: TGTGCCAGCAGCGTAGGGACAGTTAGCAATCAGCCCCAGCATTTT

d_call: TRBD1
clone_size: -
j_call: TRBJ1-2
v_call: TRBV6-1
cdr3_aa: CASSDEGAGYGYTF
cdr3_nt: TGTGCCAGCAGTGACGAGGGGGCCGGCTATGGCTACACCTTC

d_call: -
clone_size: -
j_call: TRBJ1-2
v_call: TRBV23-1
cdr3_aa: CASSQSGSCGYTF
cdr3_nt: TGCGCCAGCAGTCAATCGGGCAGCTGTGGCTACACCTTC

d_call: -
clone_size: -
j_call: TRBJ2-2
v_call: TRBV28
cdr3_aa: CASSFEPRAQSGELFF
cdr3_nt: TGTGCCAGCAGTTTTGAACCGCGGGCCCAATCCGGGGAGCTGTTTTTT

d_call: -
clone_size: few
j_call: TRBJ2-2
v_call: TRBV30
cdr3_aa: CAWSVIEDYTGELFF
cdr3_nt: TGTGCCTGGAGTGTCATAGAGGACTACACCGGGGAGCTGTTTTTT

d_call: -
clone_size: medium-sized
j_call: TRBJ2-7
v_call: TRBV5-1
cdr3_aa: CASSLANEQYF
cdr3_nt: TGCGCCAGCAGCTTGGCCAACGAGCAGTACTTC